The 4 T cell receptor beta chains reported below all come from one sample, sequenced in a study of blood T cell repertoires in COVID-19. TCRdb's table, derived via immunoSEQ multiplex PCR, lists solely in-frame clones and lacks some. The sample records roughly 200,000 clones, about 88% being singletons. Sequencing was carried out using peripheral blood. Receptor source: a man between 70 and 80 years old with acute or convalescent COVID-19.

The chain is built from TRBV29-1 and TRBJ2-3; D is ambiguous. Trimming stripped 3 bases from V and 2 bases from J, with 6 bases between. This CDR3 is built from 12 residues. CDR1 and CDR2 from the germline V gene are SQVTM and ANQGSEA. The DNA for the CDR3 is TGCAGCGTTGAGAGAATCACAGATACGCAGTATTTT. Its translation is CSVERITDTQYF.

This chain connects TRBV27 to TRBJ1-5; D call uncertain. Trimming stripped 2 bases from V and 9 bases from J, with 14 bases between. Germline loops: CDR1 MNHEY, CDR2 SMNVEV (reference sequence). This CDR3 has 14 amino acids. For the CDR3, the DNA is TGTGCCAGCAGTTTAGGCGGAACCCGATTGCCCCAGCATTTT. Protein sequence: CASSLGGTRLPQHF.

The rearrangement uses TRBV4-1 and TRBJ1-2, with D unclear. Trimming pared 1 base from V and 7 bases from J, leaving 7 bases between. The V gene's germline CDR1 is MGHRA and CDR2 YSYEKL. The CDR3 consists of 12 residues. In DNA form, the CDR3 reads TGCGCCAGCAGCCAAGGGGTAGCTGGCTACACCTTC. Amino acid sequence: CASSQGVAGYTF.

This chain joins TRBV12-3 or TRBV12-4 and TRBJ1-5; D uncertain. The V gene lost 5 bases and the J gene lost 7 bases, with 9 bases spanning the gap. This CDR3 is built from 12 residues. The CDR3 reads CASSGDGQPQHF. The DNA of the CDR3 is TGTGCCAGCAGTGGAGACGGGCAGCCCCAGCATTTT.